This TCR beta chain comes out of a study of metastatic and nonmetastatic thyroid tumors. Study background: From malignant and benign thyroid patients, repertoires in blood and in tumor or nodule tissue were compared. Study outcomes and limitations: According to reports, the diversity of TCR beta was significantly higher in malignant thyroid tumors than in benign nodules, and this held in both blood and tumor samples.

Thyroid surgery was performed in patients who had received no treatment beforehand. Per the study methods: Variation in CDR3 across clinicopathological groups served as the basis for constructing a distant-metastasis classifier in papillary thyroid cancer. Using MiXCR, TCRdb re-called clones from the PCR reads. The V and J calls follow TCRdb's processing rather than the paper's. The profile shows roughly 25,000 clones, about 24% of them singletons. The ends were cut back, 6 bases at V and 5 bases at J, with 21 bases in the middle. CDR3 length: 16 residues. CDR1 and CDR2 (germline): SNHLY, FYNNEI. This clone was recorded many times. No antigen is known for it.

The V gene is TRBV2, the J gene TRBJ2-3; the D gene could be TRBD1 or TRBD2 (7 bases each). This TCR came from a male donor with papillary thyroid cancer or a benign thyroid nodule (not recorded which). Some clones in this sample may be carry-over from other donors' samples. Material for sequencing was tumor tissue. For the CDR3, the DNA is TGTGCCAGCAGCCCTAGACAGGGCGGGAGTGGAGATACGCAGTATTTT. As protein: CASSPRQGGSGDTQYF.